Below are 21 T cell receptor beta chains sequenced from a single sample in a study of regulatory T cells in long-lasting Graves disease. The TCR beta library used iRepertoire HTBI primers with Arm-PCR amplification of CDR3. TCRdb reanalysed the multiplex PCR reads using MiXCR and keeps one entry per CDR3 protein. The sample carries 350,000 to 500,000 distinct CDR3 sequences, about 17% recorded once. Described time point: newly diagnosed GD, antithyroid drugs for less than 3 months. With RNA extracted from PBMCs as input, the TCR library was made. A further study also used this sample, focusing on T cells in Graves' hyperthyroidism and ophthalmopathy.

The sample was peripheral blood mononuclear cells (PBMCs), taken at new diagnosis, from a patient treated with antithyroid drugs. These receptors originate from a woman aged 30 to 39 with Graves disease.

The sample holds many counts of this clonotype. This sequence joins TRBV11-2 and TRBJ2-7, with 8 bases fitting TRBD2. Per germline, CDR1 SGHAT and CDR2 FQNNGV. The CDR3 consists of 13 residues. V lost 4 bases to trimming and J lost 6 bases; unmatched junction nucleotides: 5. CDR3 protein: CASSSREGREQYF. DNA of the CDR3: TGTGCCAGCAGCTCCCGGGAGGGCCGCGAGCAGTACTTC. The whole variable domain, filled in from reference TRBV11-2 and TRBJ2-7, reads EAGVAQSPRYKIIEKRQSVAFWCNPISGHATLYWYQQILGQGPKLLIQFQNNGVVDDSQLPKDRFSAERLKGVDSTLKIQPAKLEDSAVYLCASSSREGREQYFGPGTRLTVT.

This clonotype was recorded many times. The rearrangement joins TRBV6-2 or TRBV6-3 to TRBJ2-7; 8 nucleotides align to TRBD2. Looked up from germline, CDR1 is MNHEY and CDR2 is SVGEGT. J was trimmed by 2 bases and V by 2 bases; bases with no gene match: 5. There are 15 residues in the CDR3. The CDR3 DNA sequence: TGTGCCAGCAGTTACCGGCTAGCGGGTCCCTACGAGCAGTACTTC. It encodes CASSYRLAGPYEQYF.

Concerning this clonotype: A much larger clone lies one base from this, so it may be a read error. The V gene is TRBV7-2, the J gene TRBJ1-2, with TRBD1 matching 9 bases. Germline V gives CDR1 SGHTA, CDR2 FQGNSA. V trimming: 5 bases; J trimming: 7 bases; junction bases outside the gene matches: 5. This CDR3 is built from 13 residues. CDR3 DNA sequence: TGTGCCAGCAGCCAACAGGGGGCGTGTGGCTACACCTTC. This sequence encodes CASSQQGACGYTF.

This clonotype was counted at least ten times. The rearrangement links TRBV6-2 or TRBV6-3 to TRBJ1-1; the D is unclear. Deletions cut 5 bases from V and 3 bases from J, with 10 bases between. The CDR3 covers 13 residues. Germline lookup yields CDR1 MNHEY and CDR2 SVGEGT. The CDR3 region has the DNA TGTGCCAGCAGTGGAATAGTGGACACTGAAGCTTTCTTT. It specifies CASSGIVDTEAFF.

The rearrangement uses TRBV30 and TRBJ1-1; a possible D gene is TRBD1 (5 bases). CDR1 is GTSNPN and CDR2 is SVGIG in the germline V gene (reference sequence). The CDR3 covers 16 residues. The V gene lost 0 bases and the J gene lost 6 bases, with 20 bases spanning the gap. The CDR3 region has the DNA TGTGCCTGGAGTGTACTCGTAACAGGACAAAAATCTGAAGCTTTCTTT. Translated: CAWSVLVTGQKSEAFF.

This clonotype showed up many times. The chain links TRBV7-2 to TRBJ2-1; D is ambiguous. This CDR3 spans 16 amino acids. Germline assignment: CDR1 SGHTA and CDR2 FQGNSA. V lost 2 bases and J 0 bases, leaving 11 bases between the germline ends. The CDR3 spells CASSLHVASSYNEQFF. CDR3 DNA sequence: TGTGCCAGCAGCTTACACGTCGCTAGCTCCTACAATGAGCAGTTCTTC.

Many counts were recorded for this clonotype. The chain couples TRBV20-1 to TRBJ2-5, with D perhaps matching TRBD1 or TRBD2 (5 bases each). V lost 6 bases and J lost 5, with 16 bases in between. From germline, CDR1 is DFQATT and CDR2 SNEGSKA (reference sequence). The CDR3 is made up of 13 amino acids. CDR3 amino acids: CSAPWGGLETQYF. In DNA, the CDR3 is TGCAGTGCCCCCTGGGGCGGGCTTGAGACCCAGTACTTC.

The chain uses TRBV19 and TRBJ2-3; 8 bases line up with TRBD2. From germline, CDR1 is LNHDA and CDR2 SQIVND (reference sequence). There are 16 residues in the CDR3. V lost 2 bases and J lost 6; bases outside the gene matches: 10. CDR3 region: CASSISRTSRLDTQYF. The CDR3 region has the DNA TGTGCCAGTAGTATATCCCGGACTAGCCGGCTGGATACGCAGTATTTT.

The chain combines TRBV7-9 with TRBJ2-5, with D possibly TRBD1 on 7 matching bases. Trimming removed 6 bases from V and 1 base from J, with 15 bases in between. The CDR3 runs to 15 residues. From germline, CDR1 is SEHNR and CDR2 FQNEAQ (reference sequence). The CDR3 region is CASSGQGGPQETQYF. CDR3 nucleotides: TGTGCCAGCAGTGGTCAGGGGGGACCCCAAGAGACCCAGTACTTC.

Here the CDR3 DNA reads TGCGCCAGCAGCCAACCTCGGGACAGGAGATCCCATGGCTACACCTTC. Residues: CASSQPRDRRSHGYTF. V usage is TRBV4-1 and J usage is TRBJ1-2; 8 bases match TRBD1. CDR1 is MGHRA and CDR2 is YSYEKL in the germline V gene. The ends lost 2 bases at V and 6 bases at J; junction bases unmatched: 11. This CDR3 has 16 amino acids.

The rearrangement uses TRBV5-1 and TRBJ2-5; 10 bases are a match to TRBD2. CDR1 and CDR2 (germline): SGHRS, YFSETQ. This CDR3 comprises 15 residues. V was pared by 1 base and J by 5 bases, with 5 bases of the junction left unmatched. The CDR3 region is CASSLTSGTGETQYF. The CDR3 DNA is TGCGCCAGCAGCTTGACTAGCGGGACGGGGGAGACCCAGTACTTC.

This clonotype occurred many times. CDR3 in DNA: TGTGCCAGCTCACACGACCAAACCGGGACTAGTCGCACAGATACGCAGTATTTT. As protein: CASSHDQTGTSRTDTQYF. The chain couples TRBV18 to TRBJ2-3; 8 bases are a match to TRBD2. The ends lost 4 bases at V and 1 base at J; junction bases unmatched: 13. The CDR3 totals 18 residues. CDR1 and CDR2 (germline): KGHSH, LQKENI.

V gene TRBV25-1 combines with J gene TRBJ1-1; TRBD1 matches 7 bases. Trimming cost V 4 bases and J 7 bases; bases outside gene matches: 6. Germline-derived CDR1 and CDR2 are MGHDK and SYGVNS. There are 13 residues in the CDR3. CDR3 in amino acids: CASSVAGGVEAFF. Written as DNA, the CDR3 is TGTGCCAGCAGTGTAGCAGGGGGAGTTGAAGCTTTCTTT.

This clonotype turned up a few times. This rearrangement joins TRBV10-3 to TRBJ2-1, with D perhaps TRBD1 or TRBD2 (7 bases each). Per the germline V gene, CDR1 is ENHRY and CDR2 is SYGVKD. V lost 7 bases, J lost 4 bases, and 20 bases lay in between. The CDR3 contains 16 residues. The DNA for the CDR3 is TGTGCCATCACTCCCCAGGGAGGGGGCGAGTACAATGAGCAGTTCTTC. Its translation: CAITPQGGGEYNEQFF.

This clonotype was counted between two and nine times. This chain links TRBV5-8 with TRBJ2-1, with 8 nucleotides matching TRBD2. Losses at the gene ends were 5 bases for V and 8 bases for J; bases not matched to a gene: 12. CDR3 size: 15 residues. Germline lookup yields CDR1 SGHTS and CDR2 YDEGEE. CDR3: CASSSETSDGDEQFF. As DNA, the CDR3 is TGTGCCAGCAGTTCCGAGACTAGCGACGGGGATGAGCAGTTCTTC.

This clonotype was recorded at least ten times. This chain uses TRBV4-3 with TRBJ2-1, with TRBD1 identical over 7 bases. The trim removed 0 bases at V and 6 bases at J, leaving 8 bases unmatched. Germline assignment: CDR1 LGHNA and CDR2 YSLEER. The CDR3 is 16 amino acids. The CDR3 DNA reads as TGCGCCAGCAGCCAAGATTCGACAGGGATCCGCAATGAGCAGTTCTTC. The encoded protein is CASSQDSTGIRNEQFF.

The chain is built from TRBV4-3 and TRBJ2-7; D unclear. The V and J ends lost 1 base and 5 bases respectively, with 12 bases between them. CDR1 LGHNA and CDR2 YSLEER come from the germline V gene. There are 14 residues in the CDR3. CDR3 nucleotides: TGCGCCAGCAGCCAAGGCCGTAATATCGACGAGCAGTACTTC. Translation: CASSQGRNIDEQYF.

Turning to this clonotype: A single base separates this from a much larger clone, so it may be a read error. The V call is TRBV5-1, the J call TRBJ2-3; 7 nucleotides align to TRBD1. The V and J ends lost 2 bases and 5 bases, in that order; junction bases with no gene match: 5. The CDR3 is 14 amino acids. Germline V gives CDR1 SGHRS, CDR2 YFSETQ. The CDR3 spells CASSFGGQLDTQYF. Here the CDR3 DNA reads TGCGCCAGCAGCTTTGGGGGACAGCTAGATACGCAGTATTTT. Combining the CDR3 with reference TRBV5-1 and TRBJ2-3 gives the whole variable domain KAGVTQTPRYLIKTRGQQVTLSCSPISGHRSVSWYQQTPGQGLQFLFEYFSETQRNKGNFPGRFSGRQFSNSRSEMNVSTLELGDSALYLCASSFGGQLDTQYFGPGTRLTVL.

This clonotype was counted only a few times. It is likely a read error: a sequence one base away is far more abundant. This CDR3 reads CVSSPPLETQYF. For the CDR3, the DNA is TGTGTCAGCTCACCACCGTTGGAGACCCAGTACTTC. This sequence joins TRBV18 and TRBJ2-5; D not resolved. The CDR3 runs to 12 residues. Germline-derived CDR1 and CDR2 are KGHSH and LQKENI.

For this clonotype: At one boundary the junction diverges from the germline segment, which might be a read error. This rearrangement joins TRBV7-8 to TRBJ1-6, with D unresolved. Germline V gene data show CDR1 as SGHVS and CDR2 as FQNEAQ. CDR3 size: 15 residues. CDR3 in DNA: TGTGCCAGCGGCTTTTTCGACTCGATGGGATCACCCCTCCACTTT. Translating it yields CASGFFDSMGSPLHF. The complete variable domain, with remaining parts taken from reference TRBV7-8 and TRBJ1-6, reads GAGVSQSPRYKVAKRGQDVALRCDPISGHVSLFWYQQALGQGPEFLTYFQNEAQLDKSGLPSDRFFAERPEGSVSTLKIQRTQQEDSAVYLCASGFFDSMGSPLHFGNGTRLTVT.

The chain couples TRBV2 to TRBJ2-4; 7 nucleotides align to TRBD2. After removal of 6 bases from V and 5 bases from J, the junction contained 7 bases not matched to a gene. Germline CDR1 is SNHLY and CDR2 is FYNNEI. There are 14 residues in the CDR3. The CDR3 region has the DNA TGTGCCAGCAGCCGGGAGGTTGGGCAAAACATTCAGTACTTC. This gives the protein CASSREVGQNIQYF. The full variable domain, with the rest looked up from reference TRBV2 and TRBJ2-4, is EPEVTQTPSHQVTQMGQEVILRCVPISNHLYFYWYRQILGQKVEFLVSFYNNEISEKSEIFDDQFSVERPDGSNFTLKIRSTKLEDSAMYFCASSREVGQNIQYFGAGTRLSVL.